The 22 T cell receptor beta chains reported below all come from one sample, sequenced in a study of shared clonotypes between healthy human individuals. Clones were read by immunoSEQ multiplex PCR, and TCRdb kept only the in-frame ones, dropping some. The table lists about 1.1 million clones, approximately 75% of them singletons. Sequenced: memory CD4+ T cells from PBMCs. Subset meaning: CD45RA-negative fraction. These receptors came from a man younger than 35 in good health. Some clones in this sample may be carry-over from other donors' samples.

This chain joins TRBV30 and TRBJ2-7; D is uncertain. Trimming stripped 5 bases from V and 2 bases from J, with 7 bases between. Germline V gene data show CDR1 as GTSNPN and CDR2 as SVGIG (reference sequence). The length of the CDR3 is 11 residues. For the CDR3, the DNA is TGTGCCTGGGACGGAGCCTACGAGCAGTACTTC. It specifies CAWDGAYEQYF.

The chain couples TRBV5-1 to TRBJ1-2; D ambiguous. CDR3 length: 12 residues. From germline, CDR1 is SGHRS and CDR2 YFSETQ. Trimming left V 3 bases short and J 6 bases short, with 9 bases between. This chain's CDR3 is CASSSQRDGYTF. The CDR3 DNA is TGCGCCAGCAGCTCCCAGCGAGATGGCTACACCTTC.

The chain uses TRBV19 and TRBJ2-6, with unresolved D. Germline V lookup: CDR1 LNHDA, CDR2 SQIVND (reference sequence). V was clipped by 5 bases and J by 0 bases, with 8 bases between them. The length of the CDR3 is 15 residues. The CDR3 DNA sequence: TGTGCCAGTAGTCCGGTCAGCTCTGGGGCCAACGTCCTGACTTTC. It specifies CASSPVSSGANVLTF.

This chain joins TRBV11-3 and TRBJ2-2; possibly TRBD2 for D (5 bases). Looked up from germline, CDR1 is SGHNT and CDR2 is YENEEA. The CDR3 totals 16 residues. V lost 4 bases and J 6 bases, leaving 18 bases between the germline ends. The CDR3 coding sequence is TGTGCCAGCAGCTCAGCCAGCGGCGGTCCATCCGGGGAGCTGTTTTTT. Amino acids: CASSSASGGPSGELFF.

This chain uses TRBV5-1 with TRBJ2-3; either TRBD1 or TRBD2 may fit D (5 bases each). CDR1 and CDR2 (germline): SGHRS, YFSETQ. The V gene lost 8 bases and the J gene lost 0 bases, with 13 bases spanning the gap. The CDR3 runs 14 residues. CDR3 residues: CASRTGGSTDTQYF. The CDR3 nucleotides read TGCGCCAGTAGGACTGGGGGAAGCACAGATACGCAGTATTTT.

This chain links TRBV28 with TRBJ2-1; TRBD1 or TRBD2 may be the D gene (6 bases each). This CDR3 is built from 17 residues. Germline lookup yields CDR1 MDHEN and CDR2 SYDVKM. V was clipped by 6 bases and J by 2 bases, with 20 bases between them. Here the CDR3 DNA reads TGTGCCAGCAGCCCACCCCCGGGTAGGGGGGCCTACAATGAGCAGTTCTTC. Residues: CASSPPPGRGAYNEQFF.

The J gene is TRBJ2-3, the V gene TRBV15; weak D call: TRBD1 (5 bases). The V and J ends lost 2 bases and 1 base respectively, with 7 bases between them. The CDR3 consists of 14 residues. Germline CDR1 and CDR2: LNHNV and YYDKDF (reference sequence). DNA for the CDR3: TGTGCCACCAGCAGATTGACAGGCACAGATACGCAGTATTTT. Protein: CATSRLTGTDTQYF.

In DNA, the CDR3 is TGCGCCAGCAGTGAGTCCTGGGGGTTGGCCTACGAGCAGTACTTC. Translation: CASSESWGLAYEQYF. The gene calls are TRBV10-2 and TRBJ2-7; D assignment may be TRBD1 or TRBD2 (5 bases each). Trimming cost V 0 bases and J 2 bases, with 11 bases left between them. CDR1 and CDR2 (germline): WSHSY, SAAADI. The CDR3 extends over 15 amino acids.

The chain joins TRBV28 to TRBJ1-1, with a weak D call TRBD1 (5 bases). Trimming cost V 6 bases and J 5 bases, with 16 bases left between them. CDR3 length equals 14 residues. Germline CDR1 is MDHEN and CDR2 is SYDVKM. CDR3 loop: CASRPGPGGTEAFF. Written as DNA, the CDR3 is TGTGCCAGCAGGCCGGGGCCCGGCGGTACTGAAGCTTTCTTT.

The V call is TRBV15, the J call TRBJ2-3; 8 nucleotides line up with TRBD1. The germline V gene encodes CDR1 LNHNV and CDR2 YYDKDF (reference sequence). After removal of 3 bases from V and 6 bases from J, the junction contained 5 bases not matched to a gene. This CDR3 region has 14 residues. This CDR3 is CATSSRTGSDTQYF. In DNA form, the CDR3 reads TGTGCCACCAGCAGCCGGACAGGGTCGGATACGCAGTATTTT.

The genes are TRBV19 and TRBJ1-1, with 8 bases lining up with TRBD1. Trimming took 4 bases from V and 0 from J; bases not matched to a gene: 7. From germline, CDR1 is LNHDA and CDR2 SQIVND (reference sequence). The CDR3 is 16 residues long. CDR3 region: CASSNPSRGLNTEAFF. DNA of the CDR3: TGTGCCAGTAGTAATCCAAGCAGGGGGCTGAACACTGAAGCTTTCTTT.

CDR3 in DNA: TGTGCCAGCAGCTCTCAGAACCCTAGCGGGATCTTCATCTCCTACGAGCAGTACTTC. It codes for CASSSQNPSGIFISYEQYF. The V gene is TRBV11-2, the J gene TRBJ2-7; 9 bases align to TRBD2. The CDR3 loop spans 19 amino acids. The germline V gene has CDR1 SGHAT and CDR2 FQNNGV. V gave up 4 bases and J gave up 0 bases; unmatched junction bases: 16.

The chain has TRBV29-1 and TRBJ2-7, with 8 bases lining up with TRBD1. V gave up 6 bases and J gave up 6 bases; unmatched junction bases: 7. The CDR3 totals 12 residues. Germline-derived CDR1 and CDR2 are SQVTM and ANQGSEA. The CDR3 DNA reads TGCAGCGTGGGGACAGGTCTACGCGAGCAGTACTTC. Translating gives CSVGTGLREQYF.

Details on this clone: A much larger clone differs by one base, so this may be a read error. The V call is TRBV7-6, the J call TRBJ1-1, with TRBD1 as a possible D gene (6 bases). The CDR3 extends over 13 amino acids. V shed 1 base and J shed 4 bases, with 7 bases lying between them. Germline loops: CDR1 SGHVS, CDR2 FNYEAQ. In nucleotides, the CDR3 is TGTGCCAGCAGCTTAGAGGGGGGCACTGAAGCTTTCTTT. Translating gives CASSLEGGTEAFF. The full variable domain, completed using reference TRBV7-6 and TRBJ1-1, is GAGVSQSPRYKVTKRGQDVALRCDPISGHVSLYWYRQALGQGPEFLTYFNYEAQQDKSGLPNDRFSAERPEGSISTLTIQRTEQRDSAMYRCASSLEGGTEAFFGQGTRLTVV.

The chain recombines TRBV5-4 with TRBJ2-3; the match to TRBD2 covers 10 bases. Germline lookup yields CDR1 SGHNT and CDR2 YYREEE (reference sequence). This CDR3 contains 15 residues. Trimming cost V 4 bases and J 2 bases; bases outside gene matches: 4. CDR3 bases: TGTGCCAGCAGCATAAGCGGGAGGGCCACAGATACGCAGTATTTT. It translates to CASSISGRATDTQYF.

The chain is built from TRBV30 and TRBJ1-6, with 9 bases fitting TRBD1. CDR3 size: 14 residues. CDR1 and CDR2 (germline): GTSNPN, SVGIG (reference sequence). The V segment lost 4 bases and the J segment 10 bases; nucleotides outside the gene matches: 8. In DNA, the CDR3 is TGTGCCTGGAATCGGGACAGGGTCGGGTCACCCCTCCACTTT. Translated, it gives CAWNRDRVGSPLHF.

This chain connects TRBV6-1 to TRBJ2-1; TRBD2 matches at 12 bases. This CDR3 has 16 amino acids. Germline trimming cut 4 bases from V and 10 bases from J; bases unmatched to any gene: 11. CDR1 is MNHNS, CDR2 SASEGT, per germline. In nucleotides, the CDR3 is TGTGCCAGCAGTGCTCGACTAGCGGGAGATTCGATAGAGCAGTTCTTC. Protein: CASSARLAGDSIEQFF.

This clone showed up just once. This chain connects TRBV18 to TRBJ2-7; D remains unclear. This CDR3 comprises 11 residues. The germline CDR1 and CDR2 sequences are KGHSH and LQKENI. Trimming took 5 bases from V and 7 from J, leaving 9 bases between them. The CDR3 reads CASSFGREQYF. In DNA form, the CDR3 reads TGTGCCAGCTCATTCGGACGGGAGCAGTACTTC. Full variable domain (outside the CDR3, taken from reference TRBV18 and TRBJ2-7): NAGVMQNPRHLVRRRGQEARLRCSPMKGHSHVYWYRQLPEEGLKFMVYLQKENIIDESGMPKERFSAEFPKEGPSILRIQQVVRGDSAAYFCASSFGREQYFGPGTRLTVT.

The chain uses TRBV6-5 and TRBJ1-1; D remains unclear. The germline V gene encodes CDR1 MNHEY and CDR2 SVGAGI. V was shortened by 0 bases and J by 7 bases, with 9 bases between the two germline ends. The CDR3 length is 13 residues. Here the CDR3 DNA reads TGTGCCAGCAGTTACTCGAGGGAACTTGAAGCTTTCTTT. As protein: CASSYSRELEAFF.

This rearrangement joins TRBV2 to TRBJ1-6; TRBD1 aligns across 7 bases. Losses at the gene ends were 6 bases for V and 7 bases for J; bases not matched to a gene: 9. Germline V gene lookup returns CDR1 SNHLY and CDR2 FYNNEI. The CDR3 is 15 residues long. CDR3 sequence reads: CASSELGTANSPLHF. CDR3 sequence (DNA): TGTGCCAGCAGCGAGTTGGGGACAGCGAATTCACCCCTCCACTTT.

This clone was picked up one time. The chain links TRBV7-2 to TRBJ2-4; 10 bases are a match to TRBD2. The CDR3 has 16 amino acids. The V gene end was trimmed by 5 bases and the J gene end by 0 bases; junction bases not matched to a gene: 4. Germline V gene sequence: CDR1 SGHTA, CDR2 FQGNSA. The CDR3 DNA reads TGTGCCAGCAGCCCGGGACTAGCGAGAGCCAAAAACATTCAGTACTTC. Translation gives CASSPGLARAKNIQYF.

The chain combines TRBV7-9 with TRBJ2-5; D uncertain. This CDR3 comprises 12 residues. V lost 1 base to trimming and J lost 5 bases, with 5 bases between them. Germline V gene data show CDR1 as SEHNR and CDR2 as FQNEAQ (reference sequence). The CDR3 DNA reads TGTGCCAGCAGCTTAGATCCGGAGACCCAGTACTTC. This gives the protein CASSLDPETQYF.